The source of this T cell receptor (beta chain) is a study of T cells in Graves' hyperthyroidism and ophthalmopathy. The overall study: Peripheral blood was secured at the point of initial diagnosis, before any treatment.

CDR1 and CDR2 (germline): DFQATT, SNEGSKA (reference sequence). This CDR3 has 15 amino acids. Deletions cut 6 bases from V and 9 bases from J, with 21 bases between. Amplified regions were TCR beta CDR3 sequences from RNA transcripts. During a first-round RT-PCR of the TCR CDR3, the HTBI primer set was used. TCRdb reprocessed the multiplex PCR reads with MiXCR, giving one entry per CDR3 protein. The profile shows 500,000 to 700,000 distinct CDR3 sequences, 16% of them singletons. This clonotype has just a few counts. The authors deemed Graves' hyperthyroidism stable absent ophthalmopathy progression within 18 months.

The clonotype was recovered from a woman between 18 and 29 years old with Graves' hyperthyroidism. Sequencing was done on a sample of blood. The genes are TRBV20-1 and TRBJ1-6, with D maybe TRBD1 (5 bases). This CDR3 is CSANQPGAVGSPLHF. The CDR3, as DNA: TGCAGTGCAAACCAGCCCGGGGCGGTGGGTTCACCCCTCCACTTT.